Below are 32 T cell receptor beta chains sequenced from a single sample in a study of Ad26.COV2.S vaccination and SARS-CoV-2 variants. Treatment: around 19 received Ad26.COV2.S at low or high dose, single or two shots; about 5 received placebo; per-sample allocation not given. Material that was analyzed had been drawn on day 63 after the first vaccine or placebo injection. The protocol was immunoSEQ multiplex PCR, while the TCRdb copy is restricted to in-frame clones and leaves out a portion. This table has 350,000 to 500,000 clones, over 75% appearing once. The material sequenced was peripheral blood, taken in a trial of Ad26.COV2.S vaccine versus placebo. These receptor sequences come from a person aged 18-65 years who received the Ad26.COV2.S COVID-19 vaccine or a placebo.

The V call is TRBV28, the J call TRBJ1-5; D uncertain. The V gene's germline CDR1 is MDHEN and CDR2 SYDVKM. The CDR3 is 13 residues long. Trimming cost V 2 bases and J 7 bases, with 9 bases left between them. CDR3 bases: TGTGCCAGCAGTTTACGGGGTCGGCAGCCCCAGCATTTT. Amino acid sequence: CASSLRGRQPQHF.

The chain joins TRBV12-3 or TRBV12-4 to TRBJ2-1; 13 positions match TRBD2. V shed 8 bases and J 9 bases; nucleotides not matched to a gene: 4. The CDR3 is made up of 13 amino acids. The CDR3 sequence is CASSTSGGFEQFF. The CDR3 DNA follows: TGTGCCAGCTCGACTAGCGGGGGGTTTGAGCAGTTCTTC.

The J gene is TRBJ1-5, the V gene TRBV3-1 (or the pseudogene TRBV3-2), with D hard to call. The CDR3 has 12 amino acids. V lost 3 bases and J lost 3, with 3 bases in between. CDR1 is LGHDT, CDR2 YNNKEL, per germline (reference sequence). The CDR3: CASSQINQPQHF. CDR3 sequence (DNA): TGTGCCAGCAGCCAGATCAATCAGCCCCAGCATTTT.

As regards this clone: As the CDR3 is not closed by the conserved phenylalanine or tryptophan, this likely results from a read error. No DNA is shown, since the ends of the CDR3 on it are uncertain; the CDR3 is the one TCRdb lists. The chain combines TRBV6-5 with TRBJ1-2. The CDR3 comprises 11 residues, both ends counted. Germline CDR1 MNHEY, CDR2 SVGAGI. The CDR3 loop is CASSSHGRPTV.

The CDR3, as DNA: TGTGCCAGCAGCGCTAGTGGGACGACAGCTCCTAACTATGGCTACACCTTC. Its protein is CASSASGTTAPNYGYTF. The chain links TRBV9 to TRBJ1-2, with a weak D call TRBD1 (5 bases). The V gene's germline CDR1 is SGDLS and CDR2 YYNGEE. Trimming pared 3 bases from V and 0 bases from J, leaving 18 bases between. The CDR3 runs 17 residues.

This clone occurred a few times. This sequence joins TRBV2 and TRBJ1-2; 8 nucleotides agree with TRBD1. Germline CDR1 reads SNHLY; CDR2 reads FYNNEI. With V trimmed by 2 bases and J by 8 bases, 10 bases remained unmatched. The CDR3 is made up of 15 amino acids. The CDR3 DNA is TGTGCCAGCAGTGAATTCGGACAGGGAGTGGAAGGCTACACCTTC. It translates to CASSEFGQGVEGYTF. Filled out from reference TRBV2 and TRBJ1-2, the complete variable domain reads EPEVTQTPSHQVTQMGQEVILRCVPISNHLYFYWYRQILGQKVEFLVSFYNNEISEKSEIFDDQFSVERPDGSNFTLKIRSTKLEDSAMYFCASSEFGQGVEGYTFGSGTRLTVV.

CDR3 nucleotides: TGTGCCAGCAGTTTAGGTGGGGCAGAAAAACTGTTTTTT. Translated, it gives CASSLGGAEKLFF. The chain has TRBV28 and TRBJ1-4; TRBD1 might be the D (5 bases). V was clipped by 2 bases and J by 8 bases, with 9 bases between them. CDR3 size: 13 residues. Germline values: CDR1 MDHEN, CDR2 SYDVKM. Supplemented by reference TRBV28 and TRBJ1-4, the full variable domain reads DVKVTQSSRYLVKRTGEKVFLECVQDMDHENMFWYRQDPGLGLRLIYFSYDVKMKEKGDIPEGYSVSREKKERFSLILESASTNQTSMYLCASSLGGAEKLFFGSGTQLSVL.

The chain is built from TRBV19 and TRBJ2-1; D is perhaps TRBD1 (6 bases). Between the trimmed V and J ends, which lost 3 bases and 4 bases, there was a span of 13 bases. In germline, CDR1 is LNHDA, CDR2 SQIVND (reference sequence). The CDR3 contains 15 residues. This CDR3 is CASSIDQGNYNEQFF. The CDR3 nucleotides read TGTGCCAGTAGTATTGATCAGGGGAATTACAATGAGCAGTTCTTC.

This chain links TRBV9 with TRBJ2-7, with 7 bases fitting TRBD1. Looked up from germline, CDR1 is SGDLS and CDR2 is YYNGEE. Trimming removed 2 bases from V and 3 bases from J; junction bases left unmatched: 5. The CDR3 consists of 14 residues. CDR3 nucleotide sequence: TGTGCCAGCAGCGTCGGACAGGCGGGCTACGAGCAGTACTTC. It yields the protein CASSVGQAGYEQYF.

The chain uses TRBV9 and TRBJ2-3, with D tentatively TRBD1 or TRBD2 (6 bases each). V was pared by 4 bases and J by 3 bases, with 15 bases between. CDR3 length: 15 amino acids. Germline V gene sequence: CDR1 SGDLS, CDR2 YYNGEE. CDR3 nucleotide sequence: TGTGCCAGCAGCTTAAGGGGGGCGGAGACAGATACGCAGTATTTT. Amino acid sequence: CASSLRGAETDTQYF.

This rearrangement joins TRBV2 to TRBJ2-3; D may correspond to TRBD1 or TRBD2 (6 bases each). This CDR3 is built from 16 residues. The germline CDR1 and CDR2 sequences are SNHLY and FYNNEI. Trimming left V 6 bases short and J 1 base short, with 17 bases between. CDR3 residues: CASSPTIGGRTDTQYF. CDR3 coding DNA: TGTGCCAGCAGCCCCACGATCGGGGGCCGCACAGATACGCAGTATTTT.

Remarks on this clone: The sample has other DNA sequences that encode this CDR3 too. The V gene is TRBV2, the J gene TRBJ1-5; D gene uncertain. The germline V and J ends were trimmed by 0 bases and 4 bases, with 7 bases remaining between them. CDR3 length: 14 residues. Germline loops: CDR1 SNHLY, CDR2 FYNNEI. The CDR3 nucleotides are TGTGCCAGCAGTGAAGCCCGAGGGAATCAGCCCCAGCATTTT. It is translated as CASSEARGNQPQHF.

The genes are TRBV5-1 and TRBJ2-3; D ambiguous. V lost 0 bases and J lost 6, with 11 bases in between. Germline CDR1 and CDR2: SGHRS and YFSETQ. The CDR3 extends over 14 amino acids. The CDR3 bases are TGCGCCAGCAGCTTGGTCCCGGGTGGGGATACGCAGTATTTT. Translation gives CASSLVPGGDTQYF.

The chain is built from TRBV2 and TRBJ1-2; D remains unclear. Germline values: CDR1 SNHLY, CDR2 FYNNEI. V was cut by 2 bases and J by 14 bases, with 18 bases left in between. CDR3 length equals 13 residues. DNA for the CDR3: TGTGCCAGCAGTGAAACGAGAGGCGGAATTATAACCTTC. As protein: CASSETRGGIITF. The whole variable domain, remainder taken from reference TRBV2 and TRBJ1-2, is EPEVTQTPSHQVTQMGQEVILRCVPISNHLYFYWYRQILGQKVEFLVSFYNNEISEKSEIFDDQFSVERPDGSNFTLKIRSTKLEDSAMYFCASSETRGGIITFGSGTRLTVV.

The chain couples TRBV28 to TRBJ2-5; no definite D call. V lost 6 bases and J lost 2, with 7 bases in between. Germline V lookup: CDR1 MDHEN, CDR2 SYDVKM. This CDR3 is built from 12 residues. The CDR3 DNA reads as TGTGCCAGCAGAGCGAGTCAAGAGACCCAGTACTTC. Protein: CASRASQETQYF.

The count of this clone is one. V and J are TRBV10-2 and TRBJ1-1; TRBD1 agrees at 8 bases. Germline V gene data show CDR1 as WSHSY and CDR2 as SAAADI. The CDR3 runs 14 residues. Trimming took 6 bases from V and 0 from J; bases not matched to a gene: 3. The CDR3 region has the DNA TGCGCCAGCAGCCGGGACAGGATGAACACTGAAGCTTTCTTT. Translating it yields CASSRDRMNTEAFF.

The chain links TRBV9 to TRBJ2-3, with D perhaps being TRBD1 or TRBD2 (5 bases each). CDR3 length: 16 amino acids. Germline loops: CDR1 SGDLS, CDR2 YYNGEE. Trimming cost V 0 bases and J 5 bases, with 16 bases left between them. The CDR3 spells CASSVVGQGAVDTQYF. The CDR3 nucleotides are TGTGCCAGCAGCGTAGTAGGGCAGGGAGCCGTAGATACGCAGTATTTT.

This chain uses TRBV20-1 with TRBJ1-2; D is possibly TRBD1 (5 bases). Germline V gives CDR1 DFQATT, CDR2 SNEGSKA (reference sequence). V gave up 3 bases and J gave up 4 bases, with 18 bases separating them. The CDR3 has 15 residues. The CDR3 DNA reads as TGCAGTGCTAGTGGCCCTGTTACAGGATTCTATGGCTACACCTTC. It translates to CSASGPVTGFYGYTF.

The J gene is TRBJ2-7, the V gene TRBV19, with D maybe TRBD1 (5 bases). The V end lost 9 bases, the J end lost 0 bases, and 9 bases lay between the germline ends. Germline V gene lookup returns CDR1 LNHDA and CDR2 SQIVND (reference sequence). The CDR3 covers 12 residues. This chain's CDR3 is CASAGISYEQYF. CDR3 DNA: TGTGCCAGCGCAGGGATCTCCTACGAGCAGTACTTC.

The chain uses TRBV4-3 and TRBJ2-7, with D maybe TRBD2 (7 bases). Germline V gene lookup returns CDR1 LGHNA and CDR2 YSLEER. V dropped 3 bases and J dropped 4 bases, with 16 bases sitting between them. The CDR3 runs 15 residues. This chain's CDR3 is CASSQGGRPLYEQYF. In DNA, the CDR3 is TGCGCCAGCAGCCAGGGGGGGCGACCCCTATACGAGCAGTACTTC.

The V and J genes are TRBV9 and TRBJ2-6; 8 bases agree with TRBD1. The ends lost 0 bases at V and 1 base at J; junction bases unmatched: 0. CDR1 SGDLS and CDR2 YYNGEE come from the germline V gene. CDR3 length: 16 amino acids. The CDR3 DNA sequence: TGTGCCAGCAGCGTAGGACAGGGGTCTGGGGCCAACGTCCTGACTTTC. Amino acids: CASSVGQGSGANVLTF.

The chain joins TRBV11-2 to TRBJ2-1; D gene ambiguous. V was pared by 4 bases and J by 8 bases, with 9 bases between. Germline loops: CDR1 SGHAT, CDR2 FQNNGV. CDR3 length: 12 residues. The CDR3 DNA reads TGTGCCAGCAGCTCAAATAGAGATGAGCAGTTCTTC. Translation: CASSSNRDEQFF.

This chain links TRBV27 with TRBJ2-7, with 8 positions matching TRBD2. Trimming took 6 bases from V and 7 from J; bases not matched to a gene: 11. The germline V gene encodes CDR1 MNHEY and CDR2 SMNVEV (reference sequence). The CDR3 length is 14 residues. The CDR3 is CASRHIAGLEEQYF. CDR3 coding DNA: TGTGCCAGCAGACATATAGCGGGGTTGGAGGAGCAGTACTTC.

V and J are TRBV6-2 or TRBV6-3 and TRBJ1-1; 7 nucleotides align to TRBD1. Germline V gives CDR1 MNHEY, CDR2 SVGEGT. J gave up 4 bases and V 2 bases, and 7 bases lay outside the gene matches. This CDR3 is built from 15 residues. The CDR3 nucleotides are TGTGCCAGCAGTTACGGTGGACAGGTCGGCACTGAAGCTTTCTTT. This sequence encodes CASSYGGQVGTEAFF.

This clone was observed once. The chain combines TRBV3-1 (or the pseudogene TRBV3-2) with TRBJ2-5; 7 bases map to TRBD2. V lost 5 bases to trimming and J lost 5 bases; unmatched junction nucleotides: 8. Germline V gene sequence: CDR1 LGHDT, CDR2 YNNKEL (reference sequence). This CDR3 comprises 14 residues. CDR3 coding DNA: TGTGCCAGCAGCTATACCGGGGGGTATGAGACCCAGTACTTC. Protein product: CASSYTGGYETQYF.

This chain joins TRBV5-6 and TRBJ2-5; perhaps TRBD2 as D (5 bases). Germline CDR1 is SGHDT and CDR2 is YYEEEE. The CDR3 loop spans 14 amino acids. The V end lost 1 base, the J end lost 1 base, and 8 bases lay between the germline ends. The CDR3 protein is CASSLPGGQETQYF. The CDR3 region has the DNA TGTGCCAGCAGCTTGCCAGGAGGCCAAGAGACCCAGTACTTC.

This clone was seen only a few times. V is TRBV28 and J is TRBJ1-3; a possible D gene is TRBD1 (6 bases). Germline V gene sequence: CDR1 MDHEN, CDR2 SYDVKM. Trimming took off 5 bases at V and 1 base at J, with 12 bases between the two ends. CDR3 length: 15 amino acids. CDR3 DNA: TGTGCCAGCAGTGTTAGGGGGGCGTCTGGAAACACCATATATTTT. It yields the protein CASSVRGASGNTIYF.

Only a few counts were recorded for this clone. The J gene is TRBJ2-7, the V gene TRBV4-1; D call uncertain. The CDR3 has 13 amino acids. The V gene lost 1 base and the J gene lost 3 bases, with 7 bases spanning the gap. Germline V gene sequence: CDR1 MGHRA, CDR2 YSYEKL. The CDR3 reads CASSQGLLYEQYF. In nucleotides, the CDR3 is TGCGCCAGCAGCCAAGGGCTCCTCTACGAGCAGTACTTC.

To note about this clone: Germline and junction disagree at one end, which may indicate a read error. Other DNA sequences of this sample code for an identical CDR3. The genes are TRBV7-2 and TRBJ2-5; TRBD2 matches 10 bases. This CDR3 comprises 14 residues. The V gene's germline CDR1 is SGHTA and CDR2 FQGNSA. In nucleotides, the CDR3 is TGTGCCAGCAGCCTAGCGGGGGCACAAGAGACCCAGTACTTC. It translates to CASSLAGAQETQYF.

The rearrangement joins TRBV2 to TRBJ2-7; 8 nucleotides align to TRBD1. The CDR3 runs to 12 residues. The trim removed 5 bases at V and 5 bases at J, leaving 2 bases unmatched. The V gene's germline CDR1 is SNHLY and CDR2 FYNNEI. This CDR3 reads CASSNRGNEQYF. CDR3 bases: TGTGCCAGCAGTAACAGGGGGAACGAGCAGTACTTC.

This chain connects TRBV6-2 or TRBV6-3 to TRBJ1-3; D remains ambiguous. CDR1 MNHEY and CDR2 SVGEGT come from the germline V gene. V was pared by 6 bases and J by 5 bases, with 8 bases between. The CDR3 extends over 12 amino acids. The CDR3, as DNA: TGTGCCAGCAGCCTCAGTCGAAACACCATATATTTT. Translation: CASSLSRNTIYF.

This clone was recorded only once. The V gene is TRBV6-5, the J gene TRBJ2-4, with no clear D. V dropped 2 bases and J dropped 0 bases, with 8 bases sitting between them. This CDR3 region has 15 residues. Germline CDR1 is MNHEY and CDR2 is SVGAGI. This CDR3 reads CASSYRILAKNIQYF. CDR3 DNA sequence: TGTGCCAGCAGTTACAGGATCTTAGCCAAAAACATTCAGTACTTC.